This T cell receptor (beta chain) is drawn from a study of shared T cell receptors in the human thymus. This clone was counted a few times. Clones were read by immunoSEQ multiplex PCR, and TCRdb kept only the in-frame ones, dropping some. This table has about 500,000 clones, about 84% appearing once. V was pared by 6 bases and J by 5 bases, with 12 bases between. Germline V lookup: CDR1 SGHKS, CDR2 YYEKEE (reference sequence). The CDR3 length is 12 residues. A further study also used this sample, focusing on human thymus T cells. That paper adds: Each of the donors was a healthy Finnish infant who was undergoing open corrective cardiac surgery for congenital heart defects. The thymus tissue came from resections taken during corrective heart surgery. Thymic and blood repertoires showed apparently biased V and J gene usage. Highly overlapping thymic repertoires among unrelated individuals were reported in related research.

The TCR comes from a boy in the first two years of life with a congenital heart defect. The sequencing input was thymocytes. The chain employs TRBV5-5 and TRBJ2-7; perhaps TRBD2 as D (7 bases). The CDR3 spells CASIGGGHEQYF. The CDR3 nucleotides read TGTGCCAGCATTGGGGGGGGCCACGAGCAGTACTTC.